The 31 T cell receptor beta chains below come from one sample, sequenced in a study of blood T cell repertoires in COVID-19. TCRdb's copy holds only in-frame clones and misses some; the assay was immunoSEQ multiplex PCR. The sample yields 200,000 to 250,000 clones, 80% to 90% seen once. Sequencing was carried out using PBMCs or T cells enriched from blood (not recorded which). All receptors come from a woman aged 30 to 39 who had recovered from COVID-19.

The table lists this clone with a few counts. The rearrangement joins TRBV6-5 to TRBJ2-2, with D unclear. CDR1 MNHEY and CDR2 SVGAGI come from the germline V gene. V dropped 6 bases and J dropped 7 bases, with 18 bases sitting between them. This CDR3 is built from 15 residues. CDR3 sequence reads: CASSYDGAPGGELFF. CDR3 nucleotide sequence: TGTGCCAGCAGCTATGACGGTGCCCCAGGCGGGGAGCTGTTTTTT.

The chain has TRBV6-4 and TRBJ2-5; 8 bases align to TRBD1. CDR1 is MRHNA and CDR2 is SNTAGT in the germline V gene. The length of the CDR3 is 14 residues. The V and J ends lost 0 bases and 4 bases, in that order; junction bases with no gene match: 1. The CDR3 DNA reads as TGTGCCAGCAGTGACTCAGACAGGGGAGAGACCCAGTACTTC. Translation gives CASSDSDRGETQYF.

The rearrangement joins TRBV5-5 to TRBJ1-4; D is unresolved. V was trimmed by 4 bases and J by 0 bases, leaving 13 bases between them. In germline, CDR1 is SGHKS, CDR2 YYEKEE (reference sequence). The CDR3 totals 16 residues. CDR3 sequence (DNA): TGTGCCAGCAGCCTACTCCTTCCTGCAACTAATGAAAAACTGTTTTTT. It yields the protein CASSLLLPATNEKLFF.

The rearrangement joins TRBV11-1 to TRBJ2-3; no clear D gene. From germline, CDR1 is SGHAT and CDR2 FQDESV (reference sequence). Trimming took 5 bases from V and 3 from J, leaving 12 bases between them. The CDR3 is 14 residues long. The DNA for the CDR3 is TGTGCCAGCAGCCCCCGCTGGAGTACAGATACGCAGTATTTT. It specifies CASSPRWSTDTQYF.

This clone was detected a few times. V is TRBV5-1 and J is TRBJ2-3; 8 bases match TRBD1. J lost 3 bases, V lost 0 bases, and 3 bases had no gene match. Per germline, CDR1 SGHRS and CDR2 YFSETQ. CDR3 length: 15 residues. DNA of the CDR3: TGCGCCAGCAGCTTGGAGGACAGGGCGACAGATACGCAGTATTTT. Residues: CASSLEDRATDTQYF.

V is TRBV30 and J is TRBJ1-1; the D gene is possibly TRBD1 (6 bases). Trimming left V 2 bases short and J 3 bases short, with 10 bases between. Germline values: CDR1 GTSNPN, CDR2 SVGIG (reference sequence). This CDR3 is 13 amino acids long. CDR3 protein: CAWSLDSHTEAFF. CDR3 coding DNA: TGTGCCTGGAGTCTGGACAGTCACACTGAAGCTTTCTTT.

The J gene is TRBJ2-2, the V gene TRBV24-1; a possible D gene is TRBD1 (6 bases). Trimming pared 4 bases from V and 7 bases from J, leaving 15 bases between. This CDR3 spans 15 amino acids. Germline CDR1 is KGHDR and CDR2 is SFDVKD. The CDR3 DNA sequence: TGTGCCACCAGTGACCGAACAGGGCTCCGCGGGGAGCTGTTTTTT. Translated, it gives CATSDRTGLRGELFF.

V usage is TRBV6-1 and J usage is TRBJ2-1; tentative D call: TRBD2 (5 bases). The CDR3 runs 14 residues. Trimming left V 7 bases short and J 4 bases short, with 14 bases between. Germline loops: CDR1 MNHNS, CDR2 SASEGT. The CDR3 region has the DNA TGTGCCAGCAAGGCCGGGGAACCTTACAATGAGCAGTTCTTC. This encodes CASKAGEPYNEQFF.

CDR3 nucleotides: TGTGCCAGCAGCTATACTAGCGCAGACACCGGGGAGCTGTTTTTT. Its translation is CASSYTSADTGELFF. The chain joins TRBV7-9 to TRBJ2-2; 7 bases map to TRBD2. Germline CDR1 SEHNR, CDR2 FQNEAQ (reference sequence). V lost 4 bases and J lost 3; bases outside the gene matches: 5. This CDR3 region has 15 residues.

V is TRBV6-2 or TRBV6-3 and J is TRBJ2-1; the match to TRBD2 covers 13 bases. Germline V gene lookup returns CDR1 MNHEY and CDR2 SVGEGT. J was trimmed by 7 bases and V by 5 bases; bases with no gene match: 8. This CDR3 region has 16 residues. The CDR3 loop reads CASSDPGLAGPNEQFF. Here the CDR3 DNA reads TGTGCCAGCAGTGACCCGGGACTAGCGGGACCGAATGAGCAGTTCTTC.

This clone was counted only a few times. The rearrangement uses TRBV20-1 and TRBJ1-2, with TRBD1 identical over 8 bases. This CDR3 spans 15 amino acids. Germline trimming cut 3 bases from V and 6 bases from J; bases unmatched to any gene: 12. Germline assignment: CDR1 DFQATT and CDR2 SNEGSKA (reference sequence). The CDR3 spells CSASGDRPLGDGYTF. The CDR3 DNA is TGCAGTGCTAGTGGGGACAGGCCCCTGGGGGATGGCTACACCTTC.

The rearrangement joins TRBV7-9 to TRBJ1-1; D gene uncertain. CDR3 length: 13 amino acids. CDR1 is SEHNR, CDR2 FQNEAQ, per germline (reference sequence). Deletions cut 5 bases from V and 4 bases from J, with 11 bases between. The CDR3 coding sequence is TGTGCCAGCAGCCTCGGGTGGAGCACTGAAGCTTTCTTT. It encodes CASSLGWSTEAFF. Looking up the rest from reference TRBV7-9 and TRBJ1-1 gives the full variable domain: DTGVSQNPRHKITKRGQNVTFRCDPISEHNRLYWYRQTLGQGPEFLTYFQNEAQLEKSRLLSDRFSAERPKGSFSTLEIQRTEQGDSAMYLCASSLGWSTEAFFGQGTRLTVV.

This clone was counted a single time. This chain uses TRBV4-3 with TRBJ2-1; TRBD2 matches 9 bases. CDR1 and CDR2 from the germline V gene are LGHNA and YSLEER. J was trimmed by 3 bases and V by 2 bases; bases with no gene match: 5. This CDR3 comprises 16 residues. CDR3 DNA sequence: TGCGCCAGCAGCCAAAGACTAGCGGCTAACTACAATGAGCAGTTCTTC. It codes for CASSQRLAANYNEQFF.

This clone has only a few counts. The chain recombines TRBV15 with TRBJ2-7; the match to TRBD1 covers 7 bases. With 1 base clipped from V and 0 bases from J, the junction kept 6 bases outside the gene matches. This CDR3 comprises 16 residues. Germline V gene sequence: CDR1 LNHNV, CDR2 YYDKDF (reference sequence). CDR3 nucleotide sequence: TGTGCCACCAGCAGAGGTGCGTCAGGGGGCTCCTACGAGCAGTACTTC. Encoded protein: CATSRGASGGSYEQYF.

This clone was counted a few times. The chain joins TRBV6-2 or TRBV6-3 to TRBJ1-1; TRBD1 agrees at 7 bases. Trimming took 6 bases from V and 4 from J; bases not matched to a gene: 5. CDR1 and CDR2 (germline): MNHEY, SVGEGT. The length of the CDR3 is 13 residues. Written as DNA, the CDR3 is TGTGCCAGCAGCATCGACAGGGCCACTGAAGCTTTCTTT. The encoded protein is CASSIDRATEAFF.

This chain uses TRBV6-2 or TRBV6-3 with TRBJ1-1, with D perhaps matching TRBD1 (6 bases). The CDR3 covers 16 residues. CDR1 is MNHEY, CDR2 SVGEGT, per germline. V lost 2 bases and J lost 5, with 18 bases in between. The DNA of the CDR3 is TGTGCCAGCAGTTACCCGGGGGGGCAACGATGGACTGAAGCTTTCTTT. Translating gives CASSYPGGQRWTEAFF.

The V gene is TRBV28, the J gene TRBJ1-1; 7 bases are a match to TRBD1. The V and J ends lost 4 bases and 1 base, in that order; junction bases with no gene match: 15. CDR1 and CDR2 (germline): MDHEN, SYDVKM. The CDR3 has 18 amino acids. CDR3 region: CASSSPTGRGRTNTEAFF. CDR3 nucleotide sequence: TGTGCCAGCAGTTCCCCGACAGGGCGAGGTCGAACGAACACTGAAGCTTTCTTT.

This sequence joins TRBV21-1 and TRBJ1-2; no check of the table's D call, TRBD1, against the DNA was made. TRBV21-1 is marked as a pseudogene. There are 13 residues in the CDR3. In DNA, the CDR3 is TGTGCCAGCAGCAAAGGGCCATCGTATGGCTACACCTTC. Translation gives CASSKGPSYGYTF.

This clone was counted once. As DNA, the CDR3 is TGTGCCAGCAGATTGATAGCTACAGATACGCAGTATTTT. This gives the protein CASRLIATDTQYF. J is TRBJ2-3 and V is TRBV7-2, with D uncertain. The CDR3 runs 13 residues. V gave up 6 bases and J gave up 3 bases, with 10 bases separating them. Germline V CDR1 and CDR2: SGHTA, FQGNSA.

The chain uses TRBV7-3 and TRBJ2-1; no clear D. V lost 4 bases, J lost 1 base, and 5 bases lay in between. Germline V lookup: CDR1 SGHTA, CDR2 FQGTGA. This CDR3 is 13 amino acids long. CDR3 region: CASSSQSYNEQFF. The CDR3 nucleotides are TGTGCCAGCAGCTCCCAATCCTACAATGAGCAGTTCTTC.

The V gene is TRBV4-2, the J gene TRBJ2-7; 11 nucleotides align to TRBD2. The ends lost 5 bases at V and 4 bases at J; junction bases unmatched: 4. The germline V gene has CDR1 LGHNA and CDR2 YNFKEQ. The CDR3 has 14 residues. The CDR3 region is CASSKRTSGYEQYF. The CDR3 region has the DNA TGTGCCAGCAGCAAGCGGACTAGCGGGTACGAGCAGTACTTC.

Only a few counts were recorded for this clone. V is TRBV30 and J is TRBJ1-2, with TRBD1 identical over 9 bases. The V gene end was trimmed by 5 bases and the J gene end by 8 bases; junction bases not matched to a gene: 9. Germline V gene sequence: CDR1 GTSNPN, CDR2 SVGIG (reference sequence). CDR3 size: 13 residues. CDR3 in amino acids: CAWREGTGRGYTF. Written as DNA, the CDR3 is TGTGCCTGGCGCGAAGGGACAGGGAGGGGCTACACCTTC.

In this sample, this clone turned up once. The chain couples TRBV19 to TRBJ2-7; tentative D call: TRBD2 (6 bases). The CDR3 is made up of 12 amino acids. Trimming removed 10 bases at V and 7 bases at J, with 17 bases between. Germline V gene data show CDR1 as LNHDA and CDR2 as SQIVND (reference sequence). The CDR3 sequence is CATSEGKGEQYF. CDR3 sequence (DNA): TGTGCCACATCGGAGGGTAAAGGGGAGCAGTACTTC.

CDR3 sequence reads: CASSPPVRDRRYNEQFF. The CDR3 DNA sequence: TGTGCCAGCAGCCCCCCGGTCCGGGACAGACGCTACAATGAGCAGTTCTTC. This chain uses TRBV7-9 with TRBJ2-1; 7 bases line up with TRBD1. This CDR3 contains 17 residues. CDR1 is SEHNR and CDR2 is FQNEAQ in the germline V gene (reference sequence). The ends lost 5 bases at V and 3 bases at J; junction bases unmatched: 13.

This chain joins TRBV20-1 and TRBJ1-1; D gene ambiguous. V lost 6 bases to trimming and J lost 10 bases, with 12 bases between them. This CDR3 has 10 amino acids. In germline, CDR1 is DFQATT, CDR2 SNEGSKA (reference sequence). The CDR3 protein is CSAYGFGAFF. The CDR3 DNA follows: TGCAGTGCCTACGGGTTTGGAGCTTTCTTT.

J is TRBJ2-7 and V is TRBV28, with D tentatively TRBD2 (6 bases). This CDR3 has 14 amino acids. The germline gives CDR1 MDHEN, CDR2 SYDVKM. With 6 bases removed from V and 4 bases from J, the gap between germline ends came to 16 bases. The CDR3 DNA reads as TGTGCCAGCAGGGCGGGACTTCCTCGGTACGAGCAGTACTTC. Translated, it gives CASRAGLPRYEQYF.

The chain employs TRBV21-1 and TRBJ1-5; the DNA was not compared with TRBD1, the D call given in the table. TRBV21-1 is listed as a pseudogene. The CDR3 has 17 amino acids. CDR3 coding DNA: TGTGCCAGCAGCCGATCCGGGACAGCTTATAGCAATCAGCCCCAGCATTTT. This sequence encodes CASSRSGTAYSNQPQHF.

The chain carries TRBV5-1 and TRBJ1-6, with D possibly TRBD1 on 5 matching bases. The ends were cut back, 3 bases at V and 3 bases at J, with 10 bases in the middle. Looked up from germline, CDR1 is SGHRS and CDR2 is YFSETQ. CDR3 size: 15 residues. CDR3 DNA sequence: TGCGCCAGCAGCTCCATGGGGGGCTATAATTCACCCCTCCACTTT. Its translation is CASSSMGGYNSPLHF.

This clone has just a few counts. The chain is built from TRBV5-8 and TRBJ2-1, with 8 positions matching TRBD2. The length of the CDR3 is 13 residues. Germline values: CDR1 SGHTS, CDR2 YDEGEE. V was clipped by 0 bases and J by 15 bases; unmatched bases: 8. The CDR3 region has the DNA TGTGCCAGCAGCTTGGGTACGGCGGGAGGATCGTTCTTC. Residues: CASSLGTAGGSFF.

V gene TRBV19 combines with J gene TRBJ1-3, with 7 nucleotides matching TRBD1. J gave up 1 base and V 6 bases, and 6 bases lay outside the gene matches. Germline lookup yields CDR1 LNHDA and CDR2 SQIVND (reference sequence). This CDR3 region has 15 residues. CDR3 protein: CASSPTGKSGNTIYF. The DNA for the CDR3 is TGTGCCAGTAGCCCGACAGGGAAATCTGGAAACACCATATATTTT.

This chain joins TRBV28 and TRBJ1-2; TRBD1 aligns across 7 bases. The trim removed 9 bases at V and 2 bases at J, leaving 3 bases unmatched. Germline CDR1 MDHEN, CDR2 SYDVKM. CDR3 length equals 12 residues. The CDR3 sequence is CASQTGNYGYTF. The CDR3, as DNA: TGTGCCAGTCAGACAGGGAACTATGGCTACACCTTC.